This T cell receptor (beta chain) was sequenced during a study of cytomegalovirus exposure and HLA in healthy donors. General study results and limits: Sequencing artifact likely explains a cluster of highly shared sequence variants. Reports indicated that the classifier achieved high specificity and sensitivity in diagnosing cytomegalovirus status. It was 160 or so TCR beta chains that were listed as cytomegalovirus-associated.

Researchers ran the PCR with 60 Vbeta and 13 Jbeta primers. In the authors' workflow: About 12 million of about 88 million unique TCR beta chains were shared, per a later count. Some clones are missing from TCRdb's copy, which holds only in-frame ones; the method was immunoSEQ multiplex PCR. Clonal size and the V and J genes are those of that table, whereas D and trimming came from the DNA. The repertoire holds roughly 100,000 clones, with 65% to 85% as singletons. As regards this clone: Its antigen is unidentified.

The sequenced sample consisted of PBMCs. The source is a man aged 18-30 years in good health and CMV-seronegative.

The CDR3 DNA reads as TGTGCCAGTAGTATAGAGGGCAGGCCCGGGGAGCTGTTTTTT. It codes for CASSIEGRPGELFF. The chain has TRBV19 and TRBJ2-2; unclear D gene. V was pared by 0 bases and J by 6 bases, with 8 bases between. The CDR3 consists of 14 residues. The V gene's germline CDR1 is LNHDA and CDR2 SQIVND (reference sequence).